Listed below are T cell receptor beta chains from one sample, sequenced in a study of blood T cell repertoires in COVID-19. The table came from immunoSEQ multiplex PCR; TCRdb's copy has only in-frame clones and leaves some out. The data show 280,000 or so clones, with around 84% seen just once and about 2.7% held by the top ten. The sequencing input was PBMCs or T cells enriched from blood (not recorded which). The receptors come from a woman between 50 and 59 years old who had recovered from COVID-19. The CDR3 runs from the conserved cysteine through the conserved F or W. The order of the fields is J gene, D gene, V gene, CDR3 DNA, CDR3 protein. D genes are given only for firm matches.

j_call: TRBJ2-3; d_call: .; v_call: TRBV11-3; cdr3_nt: TGTGCCAGCAGCTTATCCGGCACAGATACGCAGTATTTT; cdr3_aa: CASSLSGTDTQYF
j_call: TRBJ2-7; d_call: TRBD1; v_call: TRBV5-1; cdr3_nt: TGCGCCAGCAGCCTGGAGGGACAGGGCTCTTCCGAGCAGTACTTC; cdr3_aa: CASSLEGQGSSEQYF
j_call: TRBJ2-7; d_call: .; v_call: TRBV18; cdr3_nt: TGTGCCAGCTCACCCCCCGCATTGGGGAGGCAGTACTTC; cdr3_aa: CASSPPALGRQYF
j_call: TRBJ1-2; d_call: .; v_call: TRBV25-1; cdr3_nt: TGTGCCAGCAGTGGGGGGACGGAGGGATGGGGCTACACCTTC; cdr3_aa: CASSGGTEGWGYTF
j_call: TRBJ1-2; d_call: .; v_call: TRBV2; cdr3_nt: TGTGCCAGCAGTGAAGCGGGGATAGGGGCCGAGGATGGCTACACCTTC; cdr3_aa: CASSEAGIGAEDGYTF
j_call: TRBJ2-4; d_call: .; v_call: TRBV5-1; cdr3_nt: TGCGCCAGCAGCCCTGAGGGCAGAGAGAGGAACATTCAGTACTTC; cdr3_aa: CASSPEGRERNIQYF
j_call: TRBJ2-4; d_call: TRBD2; v_call: TRBV7-2; cdr3_nt: TGTGCCAGCAGCTCGCGCGGGAGAGACCACATTCAGTACTTC; cdr3_aa: CASSSRGRDHIQYF
j_call: TRBJ1-5; d_call: .; v_call: TRBV28; cdr3_nt: TGTGCCAGCGATTCAGGACAGATAACTCAGCCCCAGCATTTT; cdr3_aa: CASDSGQITQPQHF
j_call: TRBJ2-3; d_call: TRBD2; v_call: TRBV7-8; cdr3_nt: TGTGCCAGCAGCCGACTAGCGGGAGACACAGATACGCAGTATTTT; cdr3_aa: CASSRLAGDTDTQYF
j_call: TRBJ2-3; d_call: TRBD2; v_call: TRBV5-1; cdr3_nt: TGCGCCAGCAGCTTGTTTAGCGGGGGGGACCAAGGTACGCAGTATTTT; cdr3_aa: CASSLFSGGDQGTQYF
j_call: TRBJ2-5; d_call: TRBD1; v_call: TRBV19; cdr3_nt: TGTGCCAGTAATGACAGGGCGTCAGAGACCCAGTACTTC; cdr3_aa: CASNDRASETQYF
j_call: TRBJ2-1; d_call: .; v_call: TRBV12-5; cdr3_nt: TGTGCTAGTGGTTTGGTAGGGGGGGGAGACAATGAGCAGTTCTTC; cdr3_aa: CASGLVGGGDNEQFF
j_call: TRBJ2-1; d_call: TRBD2; v_call: TRBV5-5; cdr3_nt: TGTGCCAGCAGCAGTAGCGGGAGCTCCTACAATGAGCAGTTCTTC; cdr3_aa: CASSSSGSSYNEQFF
j_call: TRBJ2-3; d_call: .; v_call: TRBV5-1; cdr3_nt: TGCGCCAGCAGCTTGGGTAGCGGTGTCAACACAGATACGCAGTATTTT; cdr3_aa: CASSLGSGVNTDTQYF
j_call: TRBJ2-1; d_call: TRBD2; v_call: TRBV28; cdr3_nt: TGTGCCAGCAGTCCCTGGTCCCTAGCGGGGGTCAATGAGCAGTTCTTC; cdr3_aa: CASSPWSLAGVNEQFF
j_call: TRBJ2-1; d_call: TRBD2; v_call: TRBV30; cdr3_nt: TGTGCCTGGAGTTCTACAACAGGACTAGCGGGGTACAATGAGCAGTTCTTC; cdr3_aa: CAWSSTTGLAGYNEQFF